This TCR beta chain was retrieved from a study of shared clonotypes between healthy human individuals. The CDR3 is 14 amino acids. The germline gives CDR1 SGHDT, CDR2 YYEEEE. J was trimmed by 7 bases and V by 1 base; bases with no gene match: 4. Clones were sequenced by immunoSEQ multiplex PCR, and TCRdb holds only the in-frame ones, with some missing. Of a few hundred thousand clones in the sample, around 86% were seen once. This clone was counted once. The sample consisted of memory CD8+ T cells sorted from blood. Subset reported: CD45RO+ cells pooled with CCR7-negative TemRA cells. V usage is TRBV5-6 and J usage is TRBJ2-3; 9 positions agree with TRBD2. The sequence came from a man aged 18 to 29 in good health. The CDR3 here is CASSLKLAGNTQYF. The CDR3 DNA is TGTGCCAGCAGCTTGAAGCTAGCGGGAAATACGCAGTATTTT.